One T cell receptor beta chain is described in this entry. What it binds is not known. The data belong to a study of T cell repertoires in cytomegalovirus infection. Study-level information: Recently described HLA-C-restricted plus well-studied HLA-B-restricted CMV epitopes were used. Based on public TCR beta signatures, there were indications of CMV infection and of a matching HLA type.

TCRdb analysed the reads with MiXCR anew, one entry per CDR3 protein. The sample holds approximately 730,000 distinct CDR3 sequences, almost 30% seen once. Trimming took 5 bases from V and 8 from J, leaving 15 bases between them. CDR1 is KGHSH and CDR2 is LQKENI in the germline V gene. The CDR3 extends over 13 amino acids. Study outcomes and limitations: The ex vivo response was dominated by HLA-C-restricted CMV-specific TCR beta clonotypes.

The TCR comes from a human donor in good health (CMV status not recorded). Some clones in this sample may be carry-over from other donors' samples. The V and J genes are TRBV18 and TRBJ1-1, with D perhaps TRBD1 (5 bases). The sample consisted of cultured CD8+ T cells from PBMCs, taken from culture after CMV antigen stimulation. CDR3 sequence: CASSGRGSEEAFF. The CDR3 DNA reads TGTGCCAGCTCAGGACGGGGGAGTGAAGAAGCTTTCTTT.